The 32 T cell receptor beta chains presented below share a single source sample, sequenced in a study of blood T cell repertoires in COVID-19. Measured with immunoSEQ multiplex PCR; TCRdb has only the in-frame clones, and not every one. This table has roughly 400,000 clones, nearly 90% appearing once. What was sequenced was PBMCs or T cells enriched from blood (not recorded which). These receptors were taken from a woman aged 25 to 39 who had recovered from COVID-19.

The chain uses TRBV19 and TRBJ2-1; TRBD2 is a possible D gene (7 bases). The length of the CDR3 is 15 residues. In germline, CDR1 is LNHDA, CDR2 SQIVND (reference sequence). V lost 4 bases, J lost 13 bases, and 23 bases lay in between. The CDR3 protein is CASSSRGGGDGPQFF. CDR3 sequence (DNA): TGTGCCAGTAGTAGCCGAGGGGGGGGCGACGGCCCTCAGTTCTTC.

In this sample, this clone turned up once. The chain combines TRBV3-1 (or the pseudogene TRBV3-2) with TRBJ2-6; D remains unclear. Germline CDR1 reads LGHDT; CDR2 reads YNNKEL (reference sequence). The V end was cut by 4 bases, the J end by 3 bases, with 10 bases between. The CDR3 has 15 residues. In nucleotides, the CDR3 is TGTGCCAGCAGCCCCTTGAGGAATGGGGCCAACGTCCTGACTTTC. Its protein product is CASSPLRNGANVLTF.

This clone appeared once. The chain is built from TRBV6-6 and TRBJ2-7; 10 positions agree with TRBD1. This CDR3 has 15 amino acids. Germline CDR1 reads MNHNY; CDR2 reads SVGAGI (reference sequence). V trimming: 6 bases; J trimming: 2 bases; junction bases outside the gene matches: 7. The CDR3, as DNA: TGTGCCAGCAGCCATCCCGGGACAGGGGCCTACGAGCAGTACTTC. Amino acid sequence: CASSHPGTGAYEQYF.

CDR3 sequence: CASSKTGQHYGYTF. The DNA for the CDR3 is TGTGCCAGTAGTAAAACGGGACAACACTATGGCTACACCTTC. The V and J genes are TRBV19 and TRBJ1-2; possible D gene TRBD1, 6 bases. The CDR3 loop spans 14 amino acids. Per the germline V gene, CDR1 is LNHDA and CDR2 is SQIVND (reference sequence). The V end was cut by 4 bases, the J end by 3 bases, with 12 bases between.

The gene calls are TRBV18 and TRBJ1-2; maybe TRBD1 (6 bases). The CDR3 consists of 16 residues. CDR1 is KGHSH, CDR2 LQKENI, per germline. Between the trimmed V and J ends, which lost 4 bases and 3 bases, there was a span of 18 bases. The CDR3 is CASSLTGQQDHYGYTF. The CDR3 nucleotides read TGTGCCAGCTCACTAACAGGACAGCAGGATCACTATGGCTACACCTTC.

The rearrangement uses TRBV7-9 and TRBJ2-1; 8 positions agree with TRBD1. The junction had 10 bases not matched to a gene; V was cut back by 1 base and J by 5 bases. The CDR3 contains 17 residues. The germline CDR1 and CDR2 sequences are SEHNR and FQNEAQ (reference sequence). CDR3 bases: TGTGCCAGCAGCTTAGGAATGACTGGACAGGGTAACAATGAGCAGTTCTTC. This translates into CASSLGMTGQGNNEQFF.

The chain has TRBV5-1 and TRBJ2-3; no clear D gene. Germline assignment: CDR1 SGHRS and CDR2 YFSETQ. Trimming removed 0 bases at V and 1 base at J, with 6 bases between. The CDR3 sequence is 14 residues long. For the CDR3, the DNA is TGCGCCAGCAGCTTGGTACTCGGCACAGATACGCAGTATTTT. Translated: CASSLVLGTDTQYF.

The chain has TRBV7-9 and TRBJ1-1; D remains unclear. Trimming stripped 5 bases from V and 4 bases from J, with 17 bases between. CDR3 size: 15 residues. CDR1 SEHNR and CDR2 FQNEAQ come from the germline V gene (reference sequence). As DNA, the CDR3 is TGTGCCAGCAGCGAGAGGCCGGGTGGAGGCACTGAAGCTTTCTTT. Translating gives CASSERPGGGTEAFF.

A few counts support this clone. This rearrangement joins TRBV10-3 to TRBJ1-2; D may be TRBD1 (6 bases). The CDR3 spans 14 residues. Germline values: CDR1 ENHRY, CDR2 SYGVKD. Trimming left V 7 bases short and J 4 bases short, with 16 bases between. In DNA, the CDR3 is TGTGCCATCACCCCAGAAGGGGACACCTATGGCTACACCTTC. Translating gives CAITPEGDTYGYTF.

The chain joins TRBV6-1 to TRBJ2-7, with a weak D call TRBD2 (5 bases). V was cut by 3 bases and J by 10 bases, with 13 bases left in between. This CDR3 is 12 amino acids long. Per germline, CDR1 MNHNS and CDR2 SASEGT. The CDR3 bases are TGTGCCAGCAGTGACGCAGGACTCGAACAGTACTTC. Translating it yields CASSDAGLEQYF.

The V gene is TRBV5-1, the J gene TRBJ2-1, with 9 bases matching TRBD2. The CDR3 is 14 amino acids. The germline V gene has CDR1 SGHRS and CDR2 YFSETQ. The junction had 1 base not matched to a gene; V was cut back by 4 bases and J by 2 bases. In DNA, the CDR3 is TGCGCCAGCAGCGGCGGGAGGGCCTACAATGAGCAGTTCTTC. This translates into CASSGGRAYNEQFF.

This clone was detected only once. The J gene is TRBJ2-1, the V gene TRBV10-3; perhaps TRBD1 as D (5 bases). V dropped 7 bases and J dropped 0 bases, with 13 bases sitting between them. CDR1 ENHRY and CDR2 SYGVKD come from the germline V gene. There are 15 residues in the CDR3. The CDR3 DNA sequence: TGTGCCATCATGTCCGACAGCAGCTCCTACAATGAGCAGTTCTTC. The encoded protein is CAIMSDSSSYNEQFF.

The V gene is TRBV2, the J gene TRBJ1-2; 9 bases line up with TRBD1. J gave up 5 bases and V 10 bases, and 14 bases lay outside the gene matches. Germline V gene data show CDR1 as SNHLY and CDR2 as FYNNEI. The CDR3 contains 15 residues. The CDR3 region is CATSTGRDRVYGYTF. DNA of the CDR3: TGTGCCACCTCCACGGGCCGGGACAGGGTGTATGGCTACACCTTC.

V usage is TRBV9 and J usage is TRBJ1-2; 7 bases fit TRBD1. With V trimmed by 0 bases and J by 3 bases, 5 bases remained unmatched. This CDR3 is built from 15 residues. Germline V gene data show CDR1 as SGDLS and CDR2 as YYNGEE. CDR3 DNA sequence: TGTGCCAGCAGCGTAGGGCAGGGGGGATACTATGGCTACACCTTC. It specifies CASSVGQGGYYGYTF.

The rearrangement uses TRBV24-1 and TRBJ1-2, with 7 positions matching TRBD1. Unmatched junction bases numbered 9, after V lost 10 bases and J lost 2 bases. Germline loops: CDR1 KGHDR, CDR2 SFDVKD. The CDR3 totals 14 residues. The CDR3 sequence is CATGEGQPNYGYTF. In nucleotides, the CDR3 is TGTGCCACTGGAGAGGGACAGCCAAACTATGGCTACACCTTC.

J is TRBJ1-3 and V is TRBV19, with 10 bases lining up with TRBD1. The CDR3 covers 16 residues. Germline CDR1 is LNHDA and CDR2 is SQIVND (reference sequence). V dropped 1 base and J dropped 2; count of bases not matched to a gene: 2. The CDR3 region is CASSIVGTGAGNTIYF. Written as DNA, the CDR3 is TGTGCCAGTAGTATAGTCGGGACAGGGGCTGGAAACACCATATATTTT.

A few counts support this clone. The chain has TRBV12-3 or TRBV12-4 and TRBJ1-2, with D possibly being TRBD1 (5 bases). V was cut by 8 bases and J by 6 bases, with 10 bases left in between. The CDR3 extends over 11 amino acids. CDR3 bases: TGTGCCAGCGCCGGGGGAGATGGCTACACCTTC. It encodes CASAGGDGYTF.

This clone has more than one count but fewer than ten. The chain employs TRBV27 and TRBJ2-7; 10 bases align to TRBD2. Germline V gives CDR1 MNHEY, CDR2 SMNVEV (reference sequence). The CDR3 has 14 residues. The V gene end was trimmed by 8 bases and the J gene end by 5 bases; junction bases not matched to a gene: 9. The CDR3 reads CASGSSGRMDEQYF. The CDR3 DNA reads TGTGCCAGCGGGTCTAGCGGGAGAATGGACGAGCAGTACTTC.

V and J are TRBV4-1 and TRBJ1-4; 10 positions match TRBD1. V shed 4 bases, J shed 7 bases, and the junction held 6 bases outside the gene matches. The length of the CDR3 is 15 residues. Germline CDR1 reads MGHRA; CDR2 reads YSYEKL. This CDR3 reads CASSPETGGGEKLFF. CDR3 in DNA: TGCGCCAGCAGCCCCGAGACAGGGGGCGGTGAAAAACTGTTTTTT.

The chain is built from TRBV6-5 and TRBJ1-3; no clear D. From germline, CDR1 is MNHEY and CDR2 SVGAGI. V lost 8 bases and J 7 bases, leaving 15 bases between the germline ends. This CDR3 is built from 13 residues. The DNA of the CDR3 is TGTGCCAGCTTGGCCGAACCCGGGAACACCATATATTTT. Its protein product is CASLAEPGNTIYF.

This chain connects TRBV24-1 to TRBJ2-1; 8 positions match TRBD2. This CDR3 spans 13 amino acids. Trimming took 9 bases from V and 8 from J; bases not matched to a gene: 8. CDR1 is KGHDR, CDR2 SFDVKD, per germline. The CDR3 loop reads CATATSGLDEQFF. The CDR3 nucleotides are TGTGCCACCGCAACTAGCGGCCTCGATGAGCAGTTCTTC.

The J gene is TRBJ2-1, the V gene TRBV3-1 (or the pseudogene TRBV3-2); 10 positions agree with TRBD2. The CDR3 sequence is 16 residues long. V dropped 3 bases and J dropped 2; count of bases not matched to a gene: 4. Germline-derived CDR1 and CDR2 are LGHDT and YNNKEL (reference sequence). The CDR3 protein is CASSHSSGGAYNEQFF. The CDR3 DNA is TGTGCCAGCAGCCACTCTAGCGGGGGCGCCTACAATGAGCAGTTCTTC.

The chain couples TRBV2 to TRBJ2-3; D is perhaps TRBD2 (6 bases). Trimming pared 5 bases from V and 8 bases from J, leaving 11 bases between. The length of the CDR3 is 12 residues. Germline CDR1 SNHLY, CDR2 FYNNEI. CDR3 region: CASSIFGGTQYF. In DNA form, the CDR3 reads TGTGCCAGCAGTATATTCGGGGGTACGCAGTATTTT.

The chain couples TRBV2 to TRBJ1-1; D gene ambiguous. The germline V and J ends were trimmed by 5 bases and 4 bases, with 14 bases remaining between them. The V gene's germline CDR1 is SNHLY and CDR2 FYNNEI. This CDR3 is 14 amino acids long. The DNA of the CDR3 is TGTGCCAGCAGTCTTAACGTGGGAGGCACTGAAGCTTTCTTT. It encodes CASSLNVGGTEAFF.

V and J are TRBV18 and TRBJ1-1, with 7 bases matching TRBD1. CDR3 length: 14 residues. Trimming took 10 bases from V and 7 from J; bases not matched to a gene: 15. CDR1 is KGHSH, CDR2 LQKENI, per germline. The CDR3 loop reads CATLLMTGSNEAFF. As DNA, the CDR3 is TGTGCCACCTTACTTATGACAGGGAGTAATGAAGCTTTCTTT.

The chain carries TRBV6-1 and TRBJ1-5; D unclear. CDR3 size: 13 residues. CDR1 is MNHNS, CDR2 SASEGT, per germline. Trimming shortened V by 2 bases and J by 4 bases, and 6 bases separated the two germline ends. As DNA, the CDR3 is TGTGCCAGCAGTGAAATGCGTAATCAGCCCCAGCATTTT. Translated: CASSEMRNQPQHF.

The CDR3 loop is CASTWDSGLGGYTF. The DNA of the CDR3 is TGTGCCAGCACCTGGGACTCAGGGCTAGGTGGCTACACCTTC. The V call is TRBV6-5, the J call TRBJ1-2, with TRBD1 as a possible D gene (5 bases). The germline V gene encodes CDR1 MNHEY and CDR2 SVGAGI. With 7 bases removed from V and 7 bases from J, the gap between germline ends came to 19 bases. The CDR3 is 14 amino acids.

In DNA form, the CDR3 reads TGTGCCAGCAGCCCAGGGGTAGCGGGGGGAAGCACAGATACGCAGTATTTT. It yields the protein CASSPGVAGGSTDTQYF. The V gene is TRBV7-9, the J gene TRBJ2-3, with TRBD2 identical over 10 bases. V was pared by 5 bases and J by 0 bases, with 8 bases of the junction left unmatched. Germline V gives CDR1 SEHNR, CDR2 FQNEAQ (reference sequence). CDR3 length: 17 residues.

V gene TRBV7-2 combines with J gene TRBJ2-3; D is unresolved. This CDR3 spans 13 amino acids. CDR1 is SGHTA, CDR2 FQGNSA, per germline. The V gene lost 5 bases and the J gene lost 4 bases, with 10 bases spanning the gap. For the CDR3, the DNA is TGTGCCAGCAGCCCCCCCAGCGCAGATACGCAGTATTTT. It encodes CASSPPSADTQYF.

Here the CDR3 DNA reads TGTGCCAGCAGCCAACGCCCATCGCGCGGACAGTTTTTAGAGACCCAGTACTTC. It codes for CASSQRPSRGQFLETQYF. The chain couples TRBV3-1 (or the pseudogene TRBV3-2) to TRBJ2-5; tentative D call: TRBD1 (6 bases). This CDR3 is 18 amino acids long. V was cut by 2 bases and J by 4 bases, with 23 bases left in between. Germline V CDR1 and CDR2: LGHDT, YNNKEL (reference sequence).

The chain links TRBV24-1 to TRBJ1-2; 7 bases are a match to TRBD1. Germline-derived CDR1 and CDR2 are KGHDR and SFDVKD. The CDR3 contains 15 residues. J lost 8 bases, V lost 4 bases, and 12 bases had no gene match. CDR3 DNA sequence: TGTGCCACCAGTGACTCCAGGGGGACGGCACAAGGCTACACCTTC. This sequence encodes CATSDSRGTAQGYTF.

The gene calls are TRBV5-1 and TRBJ2-3, with TRBD1 as a possible D gene (5 bases). The CDR3 is made up of 14 amino acids. Germline V CDR1 and CDR2: SGHRS, YFSETQ. V was pared by 4 bases and J by 2 bases, with 11 bases between. CDR3 bases: TGCGCCAGCAGCCCCTTAGGGGACACAGATACGCAGTATTTT. Protein sequence: CASSPLGDTDTQYF.